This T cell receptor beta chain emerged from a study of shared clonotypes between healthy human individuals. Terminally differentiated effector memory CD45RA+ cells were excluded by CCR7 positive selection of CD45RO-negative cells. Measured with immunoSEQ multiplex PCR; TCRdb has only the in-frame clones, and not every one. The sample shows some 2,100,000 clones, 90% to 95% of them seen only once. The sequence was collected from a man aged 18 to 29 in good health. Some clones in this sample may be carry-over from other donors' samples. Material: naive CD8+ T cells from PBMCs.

CDR3: CASSDYPAVEQFF. The CDR3 DNA follows: TGTGCCAGCAGCGACTATCCGGCGGTTGAGCAGTTCTTC. The rearrangement uses TRBV9 and TRBJ2-1, with D hard to call. CDR3 size: 13 residues. Germline CDR1 SGDLS, CDR2 YYNGEE. Trimming took 3 bases from V and 9 from J, leaving 13 bases between them.